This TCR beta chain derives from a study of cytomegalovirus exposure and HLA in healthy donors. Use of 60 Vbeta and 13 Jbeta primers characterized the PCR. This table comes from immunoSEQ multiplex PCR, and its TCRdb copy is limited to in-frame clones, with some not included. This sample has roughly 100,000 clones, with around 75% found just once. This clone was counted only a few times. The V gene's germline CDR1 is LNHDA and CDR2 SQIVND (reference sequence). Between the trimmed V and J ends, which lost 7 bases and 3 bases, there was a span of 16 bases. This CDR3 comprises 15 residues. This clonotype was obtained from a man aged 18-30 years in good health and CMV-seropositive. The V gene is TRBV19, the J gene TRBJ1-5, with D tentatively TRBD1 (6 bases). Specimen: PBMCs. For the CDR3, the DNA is TGTGCCAGTACCCAGACAGGCCTTAACAATCAGCCCCAGCATTTT. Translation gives CASTQTGLNNQPQHF. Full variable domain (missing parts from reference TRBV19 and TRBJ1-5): DGGITQSPKYLFRKEGQNVTLSCEQNLNHDAMYWYRQDPGQGLRLIYYSQIVNDFQKGDIAEGYSVSREKKESFPLTVTSAQKNPTAFYLCASTQTGLNNQPQHFGDGTRLSIL.